The rows below give T cell receptor beta chains drawn from one sample of a study of cytomegalovirus exposure and HLA in healthy donors. Produced via immunoSEQ multiplex PCR; TCRdb's table is partial and in-frame only. The table has roughly 150,000 clones, approximately 89% seen once. What was sequenced was PBMCs. The receptors derive from a man aged 18 to 30 in good health and CMV-seropositive. Each CDR3 is given with its conserved first and last residue. The D gene is left open where the match is weak. For some rows the clone size is stated as once, few or many, or as a class when expanded; others skip it.

size	V	J	D	DNA	CDR3
.	TRBV7-8	TRBJ2-1	.	TGTGCCAGCAGTTCAGGACTGGTCGATGAGCAGTTCTTC	CASSSGLVDEQFF
.	TRBV7-3	TRBJ2-5	TRBD2	TGTGCCAGCAGCTTAAGACCTCCGGGACTAGGGTCCAGGGAGACCCAGTACTTC	CASSLRPPGLGSRETQYF
.	TRBV10-2	TRBJ1-4	TRBD1	TGCGCCAGCAGTGAACAGGGGGCGACTAATGAAAAACTGTTTTTT	CASSEQGATNEKLFF
.	TRBV15	TRBJ2-2	.	TGTGCCACCAGCAGAGCCGAGACCGGGGAGCTGTTTTTT	CATSRAETGELFF
.	TRBV6-5	TRBJ1-2	.	TGTGCCAGCAGTTACGTGGGGGCGCTAGATGGCTACACCTTC	CASSYVGALDGYTF
few	TRBV28	TRBJ2-3	.	TGTGCCAGCAGGGCCCTGGCGGAAACCACAGATACGCAGTATTTT	CASRALAETTDTQYF
.	TRBV28	TRBJ2-2	TRBD2	TGTGCCAGCAGATTACTGCCGGGACTAGCGGGCGCGAACACCGGGGAGCTGTTTTTT	CASRLLPGLAGANTGELFF
once	TRBV5-6	TRBJ2-4	TRBD2	TGTGCCAGCAGCCCTACTAGCGGACAAAACATTCAGTACTTC	CASSPTSGQNIQYF
.	TRBV5-5	TRBJ2-7	.	TGTGCCAGCAGATACAGGTACGAGCAGTACTTC	CASRYRYEQYF
.	TRBV6-5	TRBJ1-1	.	TGTGCCAGCAGTTACGCGGGGGGTGACACTGAAGCTTTCTTT	CASSYAGGDTEAFF
.	TRBV9	TRBJ2-1	TRBD2	TGTGCCAGCGCCCCTAGCGGATACAATGAGCAGTTCTTC	CASAPSGYNEQFF
.	TRBV6-4	TRBJ2-2	.	TGTGCCAGCAGTACGGGACTTACCACCGGGGAGCTGTTTTTT	CASSTGLTTGELFF
.	TRBV6-6	TRBJ2-1	TRBD2	TGTGCCAGCAGTTACTCACTAGCGGGAGGTAACAATGAGCAGTTCTTC	CASSYSLAGGNNEQFF
.	TRBV15	TRBJ2-7	TRBD1	TGTGCCACCAGTCTGGGGACAGGGCTCTACGAGCAGTACTTC	CATSLGTGLYEQYF
.	TRBV18	TRBJ2-7	.	TGTGCCAGCTCACCACCGGCGGGGTCCTACGAGCAGTACTTC	CASSPPAGSYEQYF
.	TRBV18	TRBJ2-7	TRBD1	TGTGCCAGCTCAGCAGGACAGGGGGCCTACGAGCAGTACTTC	CASSAGQGAYEQYF
.	TRBV9	TRBJ1-2	TRBD1	TGTGCCAGCAGCTACCGGGACAGGGGGCTCTATGGCTACACCTTC	CASSYRDRGLYGYTF
.	TRBV29-1	TRBJ2-1	TRBD2	TGCAGCTCCTCACCGGGACTAGCGGCGTACAATGAGCAGTTCTTC	CSSSPGLAAYNEQFF
.	TRBV6-5	TRBJ2-1	TRBD1	TGTGCCAGCGGACAGGGGAACAATGAGCAGTTCTTC	CASGQGNNEQFF
.	TRBV28	TRBJ1-2	TRBD1	TGTGCCAGCACCCCCCGGAGAAGGGGGCATCCCTATGGCTACACCTTC	CASTPRRRGHPYGYTF
.	TRBV27	TRBJ2-1	.	TGTGCCAGCAGTTTCTCCGGGGATGAGCAGTTCTTC	CASSFSGDEQFF
.	TRBV2	TRBJ2-7	.	TGTGCCAGCAGTTCCCCCACTAAGAGCTCCTACGAGCAGTACTTC	CASSSPTKSSYEQYF
.	TRBV5-1	TRBJ2-1	TRBD2	TGCGCCAGCGGGGGACTAGCTTCTCCCAATGAGCAGTTCTTC	CASGGLASPNEQFF
.	TRBV10-3	TRBJ2-7	.	TGTGCCATCAGCAGTTCTCAAGGGGGGGCATGGGAGCAGTACTTC	CAISSSQGGAWEQYF
.	TRBV11-2	TRBJ2-3	TRBD2	TGTGCCAGCAGCTTAGGAAAAGCGGGAGGGCCTAGGGGAGATACGCAGTATTTT	CASSLGKAGGPRGDTQYF